This T cell receptor (beta chain) is drawn from a study of CD8 T cell repertoires and HIV-1 epitope variants. Turning to the study itself: Control wells had CMV/EBV/flu peptides, negative Ebola AY9, or no peptide. The baseline condition was 1M T cells left uncultured. IL-2, IL-7 and IL-15 were added on days 3 and 7 of approximately 10-day cultures.

Concerning this clone: Its target is not known.

CDR1 KGHSH and CDR2 LQKENI come from the germline V gene. The CDR3 covers 15 residues. Trimming removed 3 bases at V and 3 bases at J, with 15 bases between. Clones were read by immunoSEQ multiplex PCR, and TCRdb kept only the in-frame ones, dropping some. The sample carries more than 5,000 clones, around 66% recorded once. The rearrangement uses TRBV18 and TRBJ2-7; the D gene is possibly TRBD1 (6 bases). The sequence was collected from a male donor with HIV. Input material: cultured CD8+ T cells derived from PBMCs. The CDR3 loop reads CASSPAPTGYYEQYF. DNA of the CDR3: TGTGCCAGCTCACCCGCCCCGACAGGCTACTACGAGCAGTACTTC.